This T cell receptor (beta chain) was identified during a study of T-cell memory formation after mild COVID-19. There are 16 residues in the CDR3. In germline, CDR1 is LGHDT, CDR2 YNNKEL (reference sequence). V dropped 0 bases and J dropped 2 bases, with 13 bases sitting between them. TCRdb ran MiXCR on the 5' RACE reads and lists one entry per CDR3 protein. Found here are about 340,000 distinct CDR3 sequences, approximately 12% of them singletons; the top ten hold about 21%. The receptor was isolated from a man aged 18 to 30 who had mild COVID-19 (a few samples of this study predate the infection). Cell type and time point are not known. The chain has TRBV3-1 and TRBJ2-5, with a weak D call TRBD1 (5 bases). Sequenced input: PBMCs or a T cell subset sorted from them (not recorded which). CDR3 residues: CASSQDQGSGQETQYF. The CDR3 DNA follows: TGTGCCAGCAGCCAAGATCAGGGCTCAGGGCAAGAGACCCAGTACTTC.